This T cell receptor (beta chain) was obtained from a study of T cells in Graves' hyperthyroidism and ophthalmopathy. The TCR beta CDR3 regions underwent amplification using RNA transcripts as the source. An initial round of RT-PCR targeting the TCR CDR3 relied on the HTBI primer set. TCRdb reanalysed the multiplex PCR reads using MiXCR and keeps one entry per CDR3 protein. The sample lists under 500,000 distinct CDR3 sequences, about 14% occurring once. The sequencing input was blood. This clonotype originated in a man aged 45 to 65 with Graves' ophthalmopathy.

The CDR3 protein is CASSRTASSYNSPLHF. CDR3 coding DNA: TGTGCCAGTAGTAGGACCGCGAGCTCCTATAATTCACCCCTCCACTTT. This chain connects TRBV19 to TRBJ1-6; D gene ambiguous. CDR1 and CDR2 (germline): LNHDA, SQIVND (reference sequence). There are 16 residues in the CDR3. Trimming removed 4 bases from V and 0 bases from J, with 10 bases in between.